The TCR beta chain described here comes from a study of STAT5B mutations in CD4+ large granular lymphocyte leukemia. Assay: immunoSEQ multiplex PCR; the TCRdb copy retains only in-frame clones and omits some. The sample contains about 9,600 clones, roughly four fifths of which appear only once. Note on this clone: Antigen specificity is unknown.

V dropped 4 bases and J dropped 0 bases, with 13 bases sitting between them. The CDR3 has 16 amino acids. Germline loops: CDR1 SGHVS, CDR2 FNYEAQ. General observations from the study: No patients shared main leukemic clonotypes, though roughly 25% appeared at low frequency elsewhere. Compared with healthy controls (2/35), patient top clones favored TRBV06 (8/27).

Patients had CD4+ T-LGLL, from Padova, Helsinki and Shinshu. The sequence was collected from a man aged 55 to 69 with CD4+ T-cell large granular lymphocyte leukemia. This chain uses TRBV7-6 with TRBJ2-1; D is possibly TRBD1 (6 bases). The sequencing input was PBMCs. Here the CDR3 reads CASSWAGESSYNEQFF. The CDR3 coding sequence is TGTGCCAGCAGCTGGGCAGGGGAGAGCTCCTACAATGAGCAGTTCTTC.